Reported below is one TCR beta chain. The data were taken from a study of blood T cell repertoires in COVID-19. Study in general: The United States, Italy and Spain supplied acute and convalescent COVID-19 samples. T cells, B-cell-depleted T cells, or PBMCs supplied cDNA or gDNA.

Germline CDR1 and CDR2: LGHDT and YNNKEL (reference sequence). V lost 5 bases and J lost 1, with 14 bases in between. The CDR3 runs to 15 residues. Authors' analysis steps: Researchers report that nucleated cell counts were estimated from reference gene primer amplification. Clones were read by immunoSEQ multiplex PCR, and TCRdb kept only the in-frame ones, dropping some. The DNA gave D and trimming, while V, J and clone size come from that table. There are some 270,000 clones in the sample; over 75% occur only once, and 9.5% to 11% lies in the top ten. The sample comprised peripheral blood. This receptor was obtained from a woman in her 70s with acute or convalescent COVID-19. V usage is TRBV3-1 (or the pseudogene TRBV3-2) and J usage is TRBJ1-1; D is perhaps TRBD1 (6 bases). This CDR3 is CASSLTTGRNTEAFF. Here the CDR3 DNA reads TGTGCCAGCAGCTTGACGACAGGTAGGAACACTGAAGCTTTCTTT.